These 12 T cell receptor beta chains originate from one sample sequenced in a study of control samples from healthy donors and cancer patients. Repertoires were generated with immunoSEQ multiplex PCR, while TCRdb's copy carries only in-frame clones and drops some. The sample lists about 190,000 clones, about 90% occurring once. Sequencing used blood. These TCRs come from a man aged 25 to 40 in good health.

This clone occurred a few times. The chain employs TRBV30 and TRBJ2-7; D is undetermined. Germline CDR1 reads GTSNPN; CDR2 reads SVGIG (reference sequence). The CDR3 runs to 13 residues. V dropped 0 bases and J dropped 2 bases, with 8 bases sitting between them. CDR3 bases: TGTGCCTGGAGTGTGGCAGGAGCCTACGAGCAGTACTTC. It codes for CAWSVAGAYEQYF.

The V gene is TRBV11-3, the J gene TRBJ2-3; 9 nucleotides line up with TRBD2. This CDR3 spans 16 amino acids. Trimming cost V 5 bases and J 5 bases; bases outside gene matches: 11. Germline lookup yields CDR1 SGHNT and CDR2 YENEEA. The CDR3 loop is CASSPKAGGPRDTQYF. DNA for the CDR3: TGTGCCAGCAGCCCTAAGGCGGGGGGGCCCAGAGATACGCAGTATTTT.

The chain couples TRBV6-1 to TRBJ2-7, with D tentatively TRBD1 (6 bases). Germline CDR1 and CDR2: MNHNS and SASEGT. The CDR3 covers 16 residues. The ends were cut back, 1 base at V and 1 base at J, with 14 bases in the middle. CDR3 region: CASSEGVPGDSYEQYF. DNA for the CDR3: TGTGCCAGCAGTGAAGGGGTACCAGGGGATTCCTACGAGCAGTACTTC.

The chain has TRBV6-5 and TRBJ1-4; D remains ambiguous. The CDR3 has 12 amino acids. Germline V gene data show CDR1 as MNHEY and CDR2 as SVGAGI. Trimming removed 6 bases from V and 8 bases from J, with 10 bases in between. The CDR3 DNA follows: TGTGCCAGCAGGACGCCTGGGGAAAAACTGTTTTTT. Residues: CASRTPGEKLFF.

V gene TRBV6-6 combines with J gene TRBJ1-6, with D hard to call. The V gene lost 9 bases and the J gene lost 6 bases, with 12 bases spanning the gap. Germline V gene lookup returns CDR1 MNHNY and CDR2 SVGAGI (reference sequence). This CDR3 is built from 13 residues. CDR3 in DNA: TGTGCCAGTCTAGATTTCGGTAATTCACCCCTCCACTTT. It is translated as CASLDFGNSPLHF.

This clone has just a few counts. The rearrangement uses TRBV12-3 or TRBV12-4 and TRBJ1-1; D is undetermined. V was shortened by 4 bases and J by 2 bases, with 8 bases between the two germline ends. The CDR3 runs to 13 residues. The CDR3 nucleotides are TGTGCCAGCAGTTCAACAGTCAACACTGAAGCTTTCTTT. Protein sequence: CASSSTVNTEAFF.

This clone was seen more than once but under ten times. The chain couples TRBV7-9 to TRBJ2-3, with TRBD1 identical over 7 bases. Losses at the gene ends were 5 bases for V and 4 bases for J; bases not matched to a gene: 6. Germline V CDR1 and CDR2: SEHNR, FQNEAQ (reference sequence). This CDR3 is 14 amino acids long. Here the CDR3 reads CASSRGGPPDTQYF. The CDR3 DNA follows: TGTGCCAGCAGCCGAGGGGGCCCCCCAGATACGCAGTATTTT.

The chain is built from TRBV27 and TRBJ2-3; TRBD2 matches 11 bases. The CDR3 is 15 amino acids. Germline loops: CDR1 MNHEY, CDR2 SMNVEV (reference sequence). Trimming removed 6 bases from V and 9 bases from J; junction bases left unmatched: 11. CDR3 coding DNA: TGTGCCAGCAGCTATACTAGCGGGGGCCCACAGACGCAGTATTTT. It encodes CASSYTSGGPQTQYF.

The rearrangement links TRBV27 to TRBJ2-1; tentatively, D is TRBD2 (5 bases). Trimming cost V 1 base and J 1 base, with 11 bases left between them. This CDR3 is built from 16 residues. Per the germline V gene, CDR1 is MNHEY and CDR2 is SMNVEV (reference sequence). The CDR3 sequence: CASSLFGDGSYNEQFF. In DNA form, the CDR3 reads TGTGCCAGCAGTTTATTCGGGGATGGGTCCTACAATGAGCAGTTCTTC.

This chain joins TRBV6-5 and TRBJ1-2, with 8 bases identical to TRBD1. Looked up from germline, CDR1 is MNHEY and CDR2 is SVGAGI. The V gene end was trimmed by 5 bases and the J gene end by 5 bases; junction bases not matched to a gene: 10. This CDR3 region has 15 residues. CDR3 sequence reads: CASSPQDRAGYGYTF. CDR3 sequence (DNA): TGTGCCAGCAGTCCCCAGGACAGGGCCGGGTATGGCTACACCTTC.

The chain combines TRBV6-1 with TRBJ2-2, with D uncertain. Germline V gives CDR1 MNHNS, CDR2 SASEGT. The CDR3 covers 12 residues. V was pared by 3 bases and J by 2 bases, with 1 base between. In nucleotides, the CDR3 is TGTGCCAGCAGTGATAACACCGGGGAGCTGTTTTTT. Amino acids: CASSDNTGELFF.

The CDR3 loop reads CATSAGGAGQPQHF. CDR3 bases: TGTGCCACCAGTGCCGGGGGCGCGGGGCAGCCCCAGCATTTT. This chain uses TRBV24-1 with TRBJ1-5, with D possibly TRBD1 on 6 matching bases. The CDR3 has 14 amino acids. The germline V gene encodes CDR1 KGHDR and CDR2 SFDVKD. The V end was cut by 5 bases, the J end by 7 bases, with 14 bases between.